The sequence of this T cell receptor (beta chain) was determined in a study of blood T cell repertoires in COVID-19 (dated by TCRdb to about 2020). Looking at the study overall: Samples from collaborators originated in the United States, Italy and Spain and spanned both the acute and convalescent phases of COVID-19. The material from the prospective study consisted of cDNA or gDNA derived from T cells, B-cell-depleted T cells, or PBMCs. The sample metadata nearly always contained a de-identified subject ID, COVID-19 status, age in years and sex. The samples were drawn from two sources: the first 160 participants of the ongoing ImmuneRACE study, and fewer than 1,500 subjects contributed by 6 global collaborators. HLA class I and class II types, where available, came from metadata supplied by the sample provider rather than from assay-based typing. The repertoires were released in a freely available public database meant as a resource for research on the immune response to SARS-CoV-2. Deeply sampled blood TCRbeta repertoires from subjects exposed to, actively infected with, or recovered from COVID-19 were included in the dataset. Study-wide findings and limitations: Clinical and demographic metadata were provided uncurated, with the amount varying by source and participant.

Remarks on this clone: The clone's antigen remains unknown. Base qualities are not provided; no much larger clone lies one nucleotide away.

V is reduced by 6 bases and J by 6 bases, leaving a spacing of 10 bases between them. CDR1 is given as MNHNY and CDR2 as SVGAGI, both from the germline V gene (reference sequence). The CDR3 measures 12 amino acids from cysteine to phenylalanine. Only the CDR3 DNA is retained, 36 bases long and in frame from the first base. The collaborating institutions used their own protocols to collect whole blood in K2EDTA tubes. For TCRbeta analysis, collaborator samples were shipped as frozen whole blood, as isolated PBMCs, or as DNA extracted from either sample type. The immunoSEQ Assay, a bias-controlled multiplex PCR, was used to amplify TCRbeta CDR3 regions from genomic DNA. For the original study's pipeline: Nucleated cell counts per sample were estimated from amplification of reference gene primers within the assay. Sequence reads were collapsed and filtered to measure the absolute abundance of every unique TCRbeta CDR3 rearrangement. For each sample, productive Simpson clonality was calculated as the square root of Simpson's diversity index across productive rearrangements. TCRdb took this table from immuneACCESS and kept in-frame rearrangements with V and J called. Such tables lack part of the clones; where checked against another copy, unresolved V genes explain under half of the gap, and the rest is unexplained. The DNA gave D and trimming, while V, J and clone size come from that table. The sample has about 120,000 clones on record, 90% of them singletons. The ten largest make up under 2% of the sample.

The TCR comes from a human donor with active COVID-19. The donor label of this sample is uncertain. Sequenced material: peripheral blood. This chain is built from TRBV6-6 and TRBJ2-3; TRBD2 is a possible D gene, resting on 5 matching bases. In nucleotide form, the sequence is TGTGCCAGCAGAAAGGACTTGGATACGCAGTATTTT. Translation gives CASRKDLDTQYF.